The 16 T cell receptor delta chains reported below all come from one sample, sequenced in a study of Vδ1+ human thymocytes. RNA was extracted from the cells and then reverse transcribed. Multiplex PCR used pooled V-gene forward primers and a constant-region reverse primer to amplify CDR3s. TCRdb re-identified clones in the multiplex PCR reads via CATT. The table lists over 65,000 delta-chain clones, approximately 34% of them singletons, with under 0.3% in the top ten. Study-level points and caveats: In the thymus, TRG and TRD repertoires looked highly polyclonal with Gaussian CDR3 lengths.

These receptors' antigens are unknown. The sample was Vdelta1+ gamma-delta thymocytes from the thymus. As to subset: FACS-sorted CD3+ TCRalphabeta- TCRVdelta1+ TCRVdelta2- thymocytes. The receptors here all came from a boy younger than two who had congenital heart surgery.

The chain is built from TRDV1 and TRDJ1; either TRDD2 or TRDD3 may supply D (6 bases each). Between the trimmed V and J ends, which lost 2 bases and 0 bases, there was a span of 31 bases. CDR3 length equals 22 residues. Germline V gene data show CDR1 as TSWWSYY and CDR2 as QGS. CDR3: CALGESGFLPIRGRKYTDKLIF. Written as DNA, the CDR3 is TGTGCTCTTGGGGAAAGCGGCTTCCTTCCGATCAGGGGGAGAAAGTACACCGATAAACTCATCTTT.

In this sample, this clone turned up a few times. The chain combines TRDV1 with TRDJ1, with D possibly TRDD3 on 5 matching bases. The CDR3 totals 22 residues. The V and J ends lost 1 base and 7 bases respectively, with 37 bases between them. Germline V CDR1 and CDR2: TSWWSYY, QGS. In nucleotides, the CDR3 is TGTGCTCTTGGGGAACGAGGGCCGTCCACAGACGCGCTTGGGGCCCATTCGGGTAAACTCATCTTT. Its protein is CALGERGPSTDALGAHSGKLIF.

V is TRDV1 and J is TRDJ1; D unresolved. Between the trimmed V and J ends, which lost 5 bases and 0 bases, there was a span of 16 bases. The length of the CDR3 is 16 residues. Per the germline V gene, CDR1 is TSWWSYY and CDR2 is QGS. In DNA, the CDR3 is TGTGCTCTTGGGTCCTGGCCTGCCTCGTACACCGATAAACTCATCTTT. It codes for CALGSWPASYTDKLIF.

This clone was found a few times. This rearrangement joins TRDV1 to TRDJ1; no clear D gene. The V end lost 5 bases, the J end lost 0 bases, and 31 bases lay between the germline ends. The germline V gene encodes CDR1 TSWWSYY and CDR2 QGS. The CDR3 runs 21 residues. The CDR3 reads CALGFSRRLPGGSKYTDKLIF. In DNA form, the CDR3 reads TGTGCTCTTGGGTTTTCGAGGAGACTACCTGGAGGGAGTAAGTACACCGATAAACTCATCTTT.

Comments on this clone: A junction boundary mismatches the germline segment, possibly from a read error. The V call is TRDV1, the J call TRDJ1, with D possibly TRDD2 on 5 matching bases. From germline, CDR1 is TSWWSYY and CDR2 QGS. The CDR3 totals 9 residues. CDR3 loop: CALGDPYTF. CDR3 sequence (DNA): TGTGCTCTTGGGGACCCCTATACCTTC.

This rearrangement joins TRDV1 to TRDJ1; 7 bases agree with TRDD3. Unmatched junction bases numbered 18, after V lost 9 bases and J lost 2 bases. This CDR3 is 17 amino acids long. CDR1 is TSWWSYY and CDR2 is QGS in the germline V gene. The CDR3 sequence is CALLLLSYWGKTDKLIF. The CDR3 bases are TGTGCTCTCCTACTCCTTTCGTACTGGGGAAAGACCGATAAACTCATCTTT.

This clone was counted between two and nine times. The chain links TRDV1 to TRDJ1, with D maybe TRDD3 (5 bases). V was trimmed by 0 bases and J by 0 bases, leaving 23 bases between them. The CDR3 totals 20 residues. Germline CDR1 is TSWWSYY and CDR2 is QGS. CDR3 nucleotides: TGTGCTCTTGGGGAACTAGTAGGTCGCTGGGCGAATATGTACACCGATAAACTCATCTTT. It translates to CALGELVGRWANMYTDKLIF.

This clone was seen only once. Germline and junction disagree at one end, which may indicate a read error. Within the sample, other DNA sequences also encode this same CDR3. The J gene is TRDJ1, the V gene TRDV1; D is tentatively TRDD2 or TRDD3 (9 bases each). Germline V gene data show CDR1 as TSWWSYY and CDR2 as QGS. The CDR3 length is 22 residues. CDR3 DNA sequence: TGTGCTCTTGGGGCCCCGGCCTTCCTACGGGGACTGGGGGACGATTACACGGATAAACTCATCTTT. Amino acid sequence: CALGAPAFLRGLGDDYTDKLIF.

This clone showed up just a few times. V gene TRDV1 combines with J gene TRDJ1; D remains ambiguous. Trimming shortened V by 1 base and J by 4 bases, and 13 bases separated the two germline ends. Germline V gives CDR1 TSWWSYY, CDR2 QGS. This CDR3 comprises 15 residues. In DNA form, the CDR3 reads TGTGCTCTTGGGGAACGGCCCCCATACTGCGATAAACTCATCTTT. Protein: CALGERPPYCDKLIF.

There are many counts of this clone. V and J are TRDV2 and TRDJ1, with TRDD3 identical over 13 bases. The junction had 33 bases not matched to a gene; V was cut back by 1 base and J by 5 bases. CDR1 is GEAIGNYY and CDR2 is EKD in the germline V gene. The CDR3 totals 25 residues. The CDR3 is CACDTLSLPSAFLRVLGDTRDKLIF. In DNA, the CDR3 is TGTGCCTGTGACACTCTGAGTCTCCCTTCAGCCTTCCTACGAGTACTGGGGGATACGCGAGATAAACTCATCTTT.

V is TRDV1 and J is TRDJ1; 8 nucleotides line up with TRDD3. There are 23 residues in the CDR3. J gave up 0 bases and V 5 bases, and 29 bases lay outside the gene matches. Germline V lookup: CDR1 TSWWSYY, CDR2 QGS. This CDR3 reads CALGNLIAFPRVLGDPNTDKLIF. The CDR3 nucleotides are TGTGCTCTTGGGAACCTTATAGCCTTCCCCCGCGTCCTGGGGGACCCCAACACCGATAAACTCATCTTT.

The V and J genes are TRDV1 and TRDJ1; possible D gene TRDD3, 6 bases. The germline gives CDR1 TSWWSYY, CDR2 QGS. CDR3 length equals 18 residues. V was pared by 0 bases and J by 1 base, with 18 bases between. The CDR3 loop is CALGELPSLLWGTDKLIF. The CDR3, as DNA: TGTGCTCTTGGGGAACTACCTAGCCTCCTCTGGGGCACCGATAAACTCATCTTT.

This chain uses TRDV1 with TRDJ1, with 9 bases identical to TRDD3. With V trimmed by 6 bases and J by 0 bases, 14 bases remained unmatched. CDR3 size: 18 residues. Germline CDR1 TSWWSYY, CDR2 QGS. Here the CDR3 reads CALGNGFLGDPYTDKLIF. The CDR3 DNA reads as TGTGCTCTTGGAAACGGCTTTCTGGGGGATCCTTACACCGATAAACTCATCTTT.

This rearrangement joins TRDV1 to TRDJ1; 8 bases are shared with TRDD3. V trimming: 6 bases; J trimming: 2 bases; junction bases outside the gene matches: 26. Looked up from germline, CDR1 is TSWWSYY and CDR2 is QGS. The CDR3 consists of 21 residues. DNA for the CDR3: TGTGCTCTTGGATTTTACGCCTTCGGTACTATACTGGGGGTCCCGACCGATAAACTCATCTTT. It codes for CALGFYAFGTILGVPTDKLIF.

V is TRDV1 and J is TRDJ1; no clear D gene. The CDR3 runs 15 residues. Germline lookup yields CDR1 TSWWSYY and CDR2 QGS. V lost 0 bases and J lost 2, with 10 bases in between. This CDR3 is CALGELPVKTDKLIF. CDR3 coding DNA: TGTGCTCTTGGGGAACTACCTGTCAAAACCGATAAACTCATCTTT.

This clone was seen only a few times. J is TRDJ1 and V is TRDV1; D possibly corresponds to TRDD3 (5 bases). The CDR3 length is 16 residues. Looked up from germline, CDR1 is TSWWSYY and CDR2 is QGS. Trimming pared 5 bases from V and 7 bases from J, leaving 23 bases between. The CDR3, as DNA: TGTGCTCTTGGGAACCGTCCCCTTACTGGCTTAGGTAAACTCATCTTT. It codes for CALGNRPLTGLGKLIF.